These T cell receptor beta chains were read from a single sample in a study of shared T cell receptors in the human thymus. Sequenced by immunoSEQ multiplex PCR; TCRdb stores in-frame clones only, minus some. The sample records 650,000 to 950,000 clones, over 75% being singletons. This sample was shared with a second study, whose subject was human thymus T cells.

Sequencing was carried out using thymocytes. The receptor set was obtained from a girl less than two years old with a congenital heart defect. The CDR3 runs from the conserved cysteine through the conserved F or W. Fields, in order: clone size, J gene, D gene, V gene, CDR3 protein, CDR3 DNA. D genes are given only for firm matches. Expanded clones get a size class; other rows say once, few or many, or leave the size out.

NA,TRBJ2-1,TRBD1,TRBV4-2,CASSQDDLRDRAYNEQFF,TGTGCCAGCAGCCAAGATGACCTCCGGGACAGGGCATACAATGAGCAGTTCTTC
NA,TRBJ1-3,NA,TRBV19,CASKRVSGNTIYF,TGTGCCAGTAAGAGGGTTTCTGGAAACACCATATATTTT
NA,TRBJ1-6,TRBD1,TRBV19,CASSTPSDRVEANSPLHF,TGTGCCAGTAGTACCCCCTCCGACAGGGTGGAAGCTAATTCACCCCTCCACTTT
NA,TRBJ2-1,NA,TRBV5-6,CASSLYNEQFF,TGTGCCAGCAGCCTTTACAATGAGCAGTTCTTC
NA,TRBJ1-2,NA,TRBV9,CASTRTGNNYGYTF,TGTGCCAGCACCAGAACAGGGAACAACTATGGCTACACCTTC
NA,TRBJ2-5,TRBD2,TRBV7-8,CASSLVGLAGDQETQYF,TGTGCCAGCAGCTTAGTAGGGCTAGCGGGGGACCAAGAGACCCAGTACTTC
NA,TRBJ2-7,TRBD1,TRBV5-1,CASTTPDRGGEQYF,TGCGCCAGCACTACCCCGGACAGGGGGGGCGAGCAGTACTTC
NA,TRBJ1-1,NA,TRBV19,CASISGRAAEAFF,TGTGCCAGTATATCTGGCAGGGCGGCTGAAGCTTTCTTT
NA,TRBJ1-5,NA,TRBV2,CASSEGGGRLSGKDQPQHF,TGTGCCAGCAGTGAGGGAGGGGGTAGGTTGTCAGGGAAAGATCAGCCCCAGCATTTT
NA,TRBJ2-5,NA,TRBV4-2,CASSVSPVETQYF,TGTGCCAGCAGTGTGAGTCCGGTGGAGACCCAGTACTTC
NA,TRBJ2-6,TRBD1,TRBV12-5,CASGLDIRDRGRVPSGANVLTF,TGTGCTAGTGGTTTGGACATCAGGGACAGGGGGCGCGTCCCCTCTGGGGCCAACGTCCTGACTTTC
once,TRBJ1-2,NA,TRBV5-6,CTSSSPWRDYGYTF,TGTACCAGCAGCTCCCCGTGGCGGGACTATGGCTACACCTTC
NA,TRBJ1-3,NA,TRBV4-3,CASSQDGPKQGRRNTIYF,TGCGCCAGCAGCCAAGATGGACCCAAACAGGGAAGGAGAAACACCATATATTTT
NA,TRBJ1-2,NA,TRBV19,CASRSRGKNYGYTF,TGTGCCAGTAGGTCTCGGGGGAAGAACTATGGCTACACCTTC
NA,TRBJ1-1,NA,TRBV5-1,CASGLGSAVNTEAFF,TGCGCCAGCGGCCTCGGGAGCGCGGTGAACACTGAAGCTTTCTTT
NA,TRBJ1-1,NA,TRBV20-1,CSATQAFF,TGCAGTGCTACTCAAGCTTTCTTT
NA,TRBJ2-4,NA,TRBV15,CATSLTTTVPKNIQYF,TGTGCCACCAGCTTGACAACCACCGTACCCAAAAACATTCAGTACTTC
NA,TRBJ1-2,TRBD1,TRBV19,CASGRGFAANYGYTF,TGTGCCAGTGGCAGGGGGTTTGCAGCTAACTATGGCTACACCTTC
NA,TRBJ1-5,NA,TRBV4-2,CASSQDPRSNQPQHF,TGTGCCAGCAGCCAAGATCCCAGATCCAATCAGCCCCAGCATTTT
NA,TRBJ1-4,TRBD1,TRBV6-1,CASQELDRDEKLFF,TGTGCCAGCCAGGAACTGGACAGGGATGAAAAACTGTTTTTT
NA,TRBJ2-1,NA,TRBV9,CASAGAVSYNEQFF,TGTGCCAGCGCGGGGGCGGTATCCTACAATGAGCAGTTCTTC
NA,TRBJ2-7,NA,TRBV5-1,CASRRAPHRDTPDEQYF,TGCGCCAGCAGGCGGGCTCCCCACAGGGACACGCCAGACGAGCAGTACTTC
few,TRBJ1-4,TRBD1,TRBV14,CASSQGDRSNEKLFF,TGTGCCAGCAGCCAAGGGGACAGAAGTAATGAAAAACTGTTTTTT
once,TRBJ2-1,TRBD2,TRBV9,CASSPSRGGEQFF,TGTGCCAGCAGCCCATCGCGCGGGGGGGAGCAGTTCTTC
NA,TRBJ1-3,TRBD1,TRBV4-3,CASSQDPGTGYGNTIYF,TGCGCCAGCAGCCAGGACCCCGGGACAGGGTATGGAAACACCATATATTTT
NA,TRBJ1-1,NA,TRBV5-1,CASSPGGGVLNTEAFF,TGCGCCAGCAGCCCAGGTGGAGGGGTATTGAACACTGAAGCTTTCTTT
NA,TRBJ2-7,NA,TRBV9,CASSPTTGYYEQYF,TGTGCCAGCAGCCCAACCACAGGGTACTACGAGCAGTACTTC
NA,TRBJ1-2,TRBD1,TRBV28,CASSLPTGAGGYTF,TGTGCCAGCAGTTTACCCACAGGGGCCGGAGGCTACACCTTC
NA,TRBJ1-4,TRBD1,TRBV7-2,CASSLRGQGAKRPNEKLFF,TGTGCCAGCAGCTTACGGGGACAGGGGGCGAAGAGGCCAAATGAAAAACTGTTTTTT
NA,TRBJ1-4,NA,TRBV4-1,CASSQDFWGGEKLFF,TGCGCCAGCAGCCAAGATTTTTGGGGAGGTGAAAAACTGTTTTTT
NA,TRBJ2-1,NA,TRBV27,CASSLPGNEQFF,TGTGCCAGCAGTTTACCAGGGAATGAGCAGTTCTTC
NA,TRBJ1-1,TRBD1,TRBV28,CASRFPGQRFSDTEAFF,TGTGCCAGCAGATTTCCGGGACAGAGATTTTCCGACACTGAAGCTTTCTTT
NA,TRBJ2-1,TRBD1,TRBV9,CASSVGSRQGAGNEQFF,TGTGCCAGCAGCGTTGGTAGCCGACAGGGGGCGGGAAATGAGCAGTTCTTC
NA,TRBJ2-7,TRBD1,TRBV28,CASSQSVGTGSSYEQYF,TGTGCCAGCAGCCAAAGTGTAGGGACAGGGAGCTCCTACGAGCAGTACTTC
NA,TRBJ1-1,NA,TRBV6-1,CASTGRGRNTEAFF,TGTGCCAGTACGGGGCGGGGGCGGAACACTGAAGCTTTCTTT
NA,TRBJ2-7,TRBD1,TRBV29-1,CSVLPGQGNEQYF,TGCAGCGTCCTACCGGGACAGGGGAACGAGCAGTACTTC
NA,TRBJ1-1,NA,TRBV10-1,CASSGSNKGAFF,TGCGCCAGCAGTGGGTCCAATAAGGGGGCTTTCTTT
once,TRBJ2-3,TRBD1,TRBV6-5,CASSSTGTTDTQYF,TGTGCCAGCAGTTCGACAGGGACCACAGATACGCAGTATTTT
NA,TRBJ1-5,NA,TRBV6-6,CASRAGQPQHF,TGTGCCAGCAGGGCGGGGCAGCCCCAGCATTTT
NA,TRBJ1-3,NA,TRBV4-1,CASRRTPPPGDSGNTIYF,TGCGCCAGCAGGCGAACCCCGCCGCCAGGTGACTCTGGAAACACCATATATTTT
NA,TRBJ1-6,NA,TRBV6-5,CASSSGSGRANSPLHF,TGTGCCAGCAGTTCTGGCTCGGGCAGGGCAAATTCACCCCTCCACTTT
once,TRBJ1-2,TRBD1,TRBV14,CASSQVSGQEPNYGYTF,TGTGCCAGCAGCCAAGTTTCGGGACAGGAACCTAACTATGGCTACACCTTC
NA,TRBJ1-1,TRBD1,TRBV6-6,CASRRQGLNTEAFF,TGTGCCAGCAGACGACAGGGGTTGAACACTGAAGCTTTCTTT
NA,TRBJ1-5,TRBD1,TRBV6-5,CASRLQGAGNQPQHF,TGTGCCAGCAGACTCCAGGGGGCTGGCAATCAGCCCCAGCATTTT
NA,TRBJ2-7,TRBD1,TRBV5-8,CASSLGDRAFFEQYF,TGTGCCAGCAGCTTGGGGGACAGGGCTTTTTTCGAGCAGTACTTC
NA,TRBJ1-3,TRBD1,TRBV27,CASSQSGQDRLRNTIYF,TGTGCCAGCAGCCAAAGCGGACAGGATCGTCTTCGAAACACCATATATTTT
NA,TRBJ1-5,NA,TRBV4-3,CASSQSNIRDTDNQPQHF,TGCGCCAGCAGCCAAAGCAATATCCGGGACACCGACAATCAGCCCCAGCATTTT
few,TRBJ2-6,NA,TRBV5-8,CASTFARGSGANVLTF,TGTGCCAGTACCTTTGCTCGGGGCTCTGGGGCCAACGTCCTGACTTTC
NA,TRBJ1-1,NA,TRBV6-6,CASSTTRDCRSEAFF,TGTGCCAGCAGTACGACACGGGACTGTAGGTCTGAAGCTTTCTTT
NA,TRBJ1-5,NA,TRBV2,CASSDGQWSNQPQHF,TGTGCCAGCAGTGATGGACAATGGAGCAATCAGCCCCAGCATTTT
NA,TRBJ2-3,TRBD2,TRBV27,CASSSTSGANIAPSSTDTQYF,TGTGCCAGCAGTTCGACTAGCGGGGCGAATATCGCACCGTCTAGCACAGATACGCAGTATTTT